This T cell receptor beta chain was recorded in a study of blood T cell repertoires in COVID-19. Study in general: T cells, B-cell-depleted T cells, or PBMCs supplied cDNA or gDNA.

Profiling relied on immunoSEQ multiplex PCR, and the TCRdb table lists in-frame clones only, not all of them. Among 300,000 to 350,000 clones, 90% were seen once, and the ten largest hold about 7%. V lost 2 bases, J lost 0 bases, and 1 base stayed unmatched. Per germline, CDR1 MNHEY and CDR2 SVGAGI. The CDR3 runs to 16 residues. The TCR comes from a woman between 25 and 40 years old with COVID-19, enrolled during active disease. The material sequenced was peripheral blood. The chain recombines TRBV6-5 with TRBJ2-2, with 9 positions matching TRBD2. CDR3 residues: CASSYRLAANTGELFF. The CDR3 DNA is TGTGCCAGCAGTTACCGACTAGCGGCGAACACCGGGGAGCTGTTTTTT.